These T cell receptor beta chains were read from a single sample in a study of CD8 T cells in Susac syndrome. TCRdb ran MiXCR on the immunoSEQ multiplex PCR reads and lists one entry per CDR3 protein. The data hold about 120,000 distinct CDR3 sequences, with over 90% observed a single time. Sequencing was performed on CD8+ T cells from PBMCs. These receptors originate from a human donor with Susac syndrome. CDR3s include the opening cysteine and the closing phenylalanine or tryptophan. The D gene is left open where the match is weak. Rows may omit the clone size; those that give it use once, few, many or a size class.

clone size: .; D gene: .; V gene: TRBV7-9; J gene: TRBJ1-3; CDR3 protein: CASSFSSREYTIYF; CDR3 DNA: TGTGCCAGCAGCTTCAGTTCCAGGGAGTACACCATATATTTT
clone size: .; D gene: .; V gene: TRBV25-1; J gene: TRBJ1-2; CDR3 protein: CASSDSLRGGRTF; CDR3 DNA: TGTGCCAGCAGTGACTCCCTAAGGGGTGGACGCACCTTC
clone size: .; D gene: TRBD2; V gene: TRBV7-8; J gene: TRBJ2-7; CDR3 protein: CASSSGPSGGTYEQYF; CDR3 DNA: TGTGCCAGCAGCTCTGGGCCTAGCGGGGGAACCTACGAGCAGTACTTC
clone size: .; D gene: .; V gene: TRBV27; J gene: TRBJ2-3; CDR3 protein: CASQSSDTQYF; CDR3 DNA: TGTGCCAGCCAAAGTTCAGATACGCAGTATTTT
clone size: .; D gene: .; V gene: TRBV7-9; J gene: TRBJ2-3; CDR3 protein: CASRVNRDMDHTDTQYF; CDR3 DNA: TGTGCCAGCAGGGTTAACCGGGACATGGACCATACAGATACGCAGTATTTT
clone size: .; D gene: TRBD2; V gene: TRBV19; J gene: TRBJ2-1; CDR3 protein: CASSINPSGGAEQFF; CDR3 DNA: TGTGCCAGTAGTATAAACCCTAGCGGGGGGGCCGAGCAGTTCTTC
clone size: .; D gene: .; V gene: TRBV28; J gene: TRBJ1-1; CDR3 protein: CASSYLNMNTEAFF; CDR3 DNA: TGTGCCAGCAGTTATCTGAACATGAACACTGAAGCTTTCTTT
clone size: .; D gene: TRBD2; V gene: TRBV20-1; J gene: TRBJ2-3; CDR3 protein: CSASAGGPLSDTQYF; CDR3 DNA: TGCAGTGCTTCAGCGGGGGGGCCATTGTCAGATACGCAGTATTTT
clone size: .; D gene: .; V gene: TRBV29-1; J gene: TRBJ1-1; CDR3 protein: CSVEWGQNTEAFF; CDR3 DNA: TGCAGCGTCGAGTGGGGACAGAACACTGAAGCTTTCTTT
clone size: .; D gene: TRBD1; V gene: TRBV9; J gene: TRBJ1-2; CDR3 protein: CASSVHSGTGGADGYTF; CDR3 DNA: TGTGCCAGCAGCGTCCACTCCGGGACAGGGGGCGCGGATGGCTACACCTTC
clone size: .; D gene: TRBD2; V gene: TRBV11-2; J gene: TRBJ2-3; CDR3 protein: CASSRELAGDPTQYF; CDR3 DNA: TGTGCCAGCAGCCGAGAACTAGCGGGGGATCCAACGCAGTATTTT
clone size: once; D gene: TRBD2; V gene: TRBV6-1; J gene: TRBJ2-7; CDR3 protein: CASSERPAGGSAYEQYF; CDR3 DNA: TGTGCCAGCAGTGAGCGACCCGCGGGGGGCAGTGCCTACGAGCAGTACTTC
clone size: .; D gene: .; V gene: TRBV6-1; J gene: TRBJ2-1; CDR3 protein: CASSERGAYNEQFF; CDR3 DNA: TGTGCCAGCAGTGAAAGAGGGGCCTACAATGAGCAGTTCTTC
clone size: .; D gene: .; V gene: TRBV29-1; J gene: TRBJ2-5; CDR3 protein: CSVEAGRDWVRETQYF; CDR3 DNA: TGCAGCGTTGAAGCGGGGCGGGATTGGGTCAGGGAGACCCAGTACTTC
clone size: .; D gene: .; V gene: TRBV7-9; J gene: TRBJ1-1; CDR3 protein: CASSLVSLLNTEAFF; CDR3 DNA: TGTGCCAGCAGCCTCGTTAGTCTCCTTAACACTGAAGCTTTCTTT
clone size: .; D gene: TRBD1; V gene: TRBV4-1; J gene: TRBJ1-2; CDR3 protein: CASSQDVSGQGAYYGYTF; CDR3 DNA: TGCGCCAGCAGCCAAGATGTCTCGGGACAGGGGGCTTACTATGGCTACACCTTC
clone size: .; D gene: .; V gene: TRBV30; J gene: TRBJ2-2; CDR3 protein: CAWSVLDPGELFF; CDR3 DNA: TGTGCCTGGAGTGTACTGGACCCCGGGGAGCTGTTTTTT
clone size: .; D gene: .; V gene: TRBV9; J gene: TRBJ2-7; CDR3 protein: CASSADGSVYEQYF; CDR3 DNA: TGTGCCAGCAGCGCCGACGGATCCGTCTACGAGCAGTACTTC
clone size: .; D gene: TRBD1; V gene: TRBV2; J gene: TRBJ2-6; CDR3 protein: CARRQGLSGANVLTF; CDR3 DNA: TGTGCCAGGAGACAGGGGCTGTCTGGGGCCAACGTCCTGACTTTC
clone size: once; D gene: TRBD1; V gene: TRBV27; J gene: TRBJ2-4; CDR3 protein: CASNLTGGQNIQYF; CDR3 DNA: TGTGCCAGCAACTTGACAGGGGGACAAAACATTCAGTACTTC
clone size: .; D gene: TRBD2; V gene: TRBV29-1; J gene: TRBJ2-1; CDR3 protein: CSVPTSGAYNEQFF; CDR3 DNA: TGCAGCGTTCCGACTAGCGGGGCTTACAATGAGCAGTTCTTC
clone size: .; D gene: TRBD1; V gene: TRBV9; J gene: TRBJ1-2; CDR3 protein: CASSVGQGPAYGYTF; CDR3 DNA: TGTGCCAGCAGCGTCGGACAGGGGCCTGCCTATGGCTACACCTTC
clone size: .; D gene: TRBD2; V gene: TRBV29-1; J gene: TRBJ2-5; CDR3 protein: CSVESLAGGPQETQYF; CDR3 DNA: TGCAGCGTTGAATCCCTAGCGGGGGGCCCTCAAGAGACCCAGTACTTC
clone size: .; D gene: .; V gene: TRBV20-1; J gene: TRBJ1-2; CDR3 protein: CSARWGDGYTF; CDR3 DNA: TGCAGTGCTAGATGGGGGGATGGCTACACCTTC
clone size: .; D gene: TRBD1; V gene: TRBV30; J gene: TRBJ1-3; CDR3 protein: CAWRQGRGSGNTIYF; CDR3 DNA: TGTGCTTGGAGACAGGGGAGGGGGTCTGGAAACACCATATATTTT
clone size: .; D gene: .; V gene: TRBV7-9; J gene: TRBJ1-5; CDR3 protein: CASSSMGQPQHF; CDR3 DNA: TGTGCCAGCAGCTCCATGGGGCAGCCCCAGCATTTT
clone size: .; D gene: .; V gene: TRBV20-1; J gene: TRBJ1-2; CDR3 protein: CSARHDYYGYTF; CDR3 DNA: TGCAGTGCTAGGCACGATTACTATGGCTACACCTTC
clone size: .; D gene: .; V gene: TRBV5-4; J gene: TRBJ2-2; CDR3 protein: CASSLVGNTGELFF; CDR3 DNA: TGTGCCAGCAGCTTGGTCGGGAACACCGGGGAGCTGTTTTTT
clone size: once; D gene: TRBD2; V gene: TRBV29-1; J gene: TRBJ2-7; CDR3 protein: CSVEVSGAVGYEQYF; CDR3 DNA: TGCAGCGTTGAAGTGAGCGGGGCCGTCGGCTACGAGCAGTACTTC
clone size: .; D gene: .; V gene: TRBV15; J gene: TRBJ1-2; CDR3 protein: CATSSRDVYGYTF; CDR3 DNA: TGTGCCACCAGCTCCCGGGACGTCTATGGCTACACCTTC
clone size: .; D gene: .; V gene: TRBV29-1; J gene: TRBJ2-1; CDR3 protein: CSVEWMVEGVPYNEQFF; CDR3 DNA: TGCAGCGTTGAATGGATGGTAGAGGGGGTCCCCTACAATGAGCAGTTCTTC
clone size: .; D gene: TRBD2; V gene: TRBV3-1; J gene: TRBJ2-5; CDR3 protein: CASRPLAGGPRETQYF; CDR3 DNA: TGTGCCAGCAGACCTCTAGCGGGGGGCCCGCGGGAGACCCAGTACTTC
clone size: .; D gene: TRBD2; V gene: TRBV3-1; J gene: TRBJ2-2; CDR3 protein: CASSQEGLAGITNTGELFF; CDR3 DNA: TGTGCCAGCAGCCAAGAAGGACTAGCGGGGATAACGAACACCGGGGAGCTGTTTTTT
clone size: .; D gene: .; V gene: TRBV29-1; J gene: TRBJ1-2; CDR3 protein: CSVAGSHQGYTF; CDR3 DNA: TGCAGCGTTGCAGGCTCCCACCAGGGCTACACCTTC
clone size: .; D gene: .; V gene: TRBV14; J gene: TRBJ2-4; CDR3 protein: CASSQVPGYIQYF; CDR3 DNA: TGTGCCAGCAGCCAAGTTCCTGGGTACATTCAGTACTTC
clone size: .; D gene: .; V gene: TRBV12-3/TRBV12-4; J gene: TRBJ1-2; CDR3 protein: CASSADTANYGYTF; CDR3 DNA: TGTGCCAGCAGCGCCGACACCGCTAACTATGGCTACACCTTC
clone size: .; D gene: .; V gene: TRBV20-1; J gene: TRBJ1-1; CDR3 protein: CSASLQGRLSEAFF; CDR3 DNA: TGCAGTGCTAGTCTCCAGGGCAGGCTCTCTGAAGCTTTCTTT
clone size: .; D gene: TRBD2; V gene: TRBV20-1; J gene: TRBJ2-5; CDR3 protein: CSASWGLADPQETQYF; CDR3 DNA: TGCAGTGCTAGCTGGGGTCTAGCGGACCCCCAAGAGACCCAGTACTTC
clone size: .; D gene: TRBD1; V gene: TRBV2; J gene: TRBJ2-5; CDR3 protein: CASRRDSQETQYF; CDR3 DNA: TGTGCCAGCAGGAGGGACAGTCAAGAGACCCAGTACTTC
clone size: .; D gene: .; V gene: TRBV12-3/TRBV12-4; J gene: TRBJ2-3; CDR3 protein: CASSLKGGADTQYF; CDR3 DNA: TGTGCCAGCAGTTTAAAGGGGGGCGCCGATACGCAGTATTTT
clone size: .; D gene: .; V gene: TRBV3-1; J gene: TRBJ1-1; CDR3 protein: CASSQGEGTEAFF; CDR3 DNA: TGTGCCAGCAGCCAAGGGGAGGGCACTGAAGCTTTCTTT
clone size: .; D gene: .; V gene: TRBV10-3; J gene: TRBJ2-7; CDR3 protein: CATRGAGTASYEQYF; CDR3 DNA: TGTGCCACCAGGGGAGCCGGGACGGCTTCCTACGAGCAGTACTTC
clone size: .; D gene: .; V gene: TRBV6-2/TRBV6-3; J gene: TRBJ2-7; CDR3 protein: CASSFRQGLPYEQYF; CDR3 DNA: TGTGCCAGCAGTTTCCGACAGGGACTCCCTTACGAGCAGTACTTC
clone size: .; D gene: .; V gene: TRBV7-9; J gene: TRBJ1-5; CDR3 protein: CASSLGGVYQPQHF; CDR3 DNA: TGTGCCAGCAGCTTAGGGGGGGTTTATCAGCCCCAGCATTTT
clone size: .; D gene: TRBD1; V gene: TRBV4-1; J gene: TRBJ2-7; CDR3 protein: CASSQLQADRVYEQYF; CDR3 DNA: TGCGCCAGCAGCCAACTCCAGGCGGACAGGGTATACGAGCAGTACTTC
clone size: once; D gene: .; V gene: TRBV6-5; J gene: TRBJ2-1; CDR3 protein: CASRQGRGVNEQFF; CDR3 DNA: TGTGCCAGCAGGCAAGGGAGGGGGGTCAATGAGCAGTTCTTC
clone size: .; D gene: .; V gene: TRBV6-5; J gene: TRBJ2-7; CDR3 protein: CASSYNQKSVGNEQYF; CDR3 DNA: TGTGCCAGCAGTTACAACCAAAAATCAGTAGGAAACGAGCAGTACTTC
clone size: .; D gene: .; V gene: TRBV9; J gene: TRBJ2-7; CDR3 protein: CASSPSMTGFWYEQYF; CDR3 DNA: TGTGCCAGCAGCCCCTCCATGACCGGGTTTTGGTACGAGCAGTACTTC
clone size: .; D gene: .; V gene: TRBV9; J gene: TRBJ2-5; CDR3 protein: CASSVEERGLSIDQETQYF; CDR3 DNA: TGTGCCAGCAGCGTAGAGGAGAGAGGGCTTTCAATTGACCAAGAGACCCAGTACTTC
clone size: .; D gene: .; V gene: TRBV12-3/TRBV12-4; J gene: TRBJ1-6; CDR3 protein: CASSSGPQNSPLHF; CDR3 DNA: TGTGCCAGCAGTTCCGGGCCCCAAAATTCACCCCTCCACTTT
clone size: .; D gene: .; V gene: TRBV9; J gene: TRBJ2-1; CDR3 protein: CASSVGGQVYNEQFF; CDR3 DNA: TGTGCCAGCAGCGTAGGGGGGCAGGTCTACAATGAGCAGTTCTTC
clone size: .; D gene: .; V gene: TRBV7-9; J gene: TRBJ2-1; CDR3 protein: CASDPGTPYGEQFF; CDR3 DNA: TGTGCCAGCGACCCCGGGACTCCCTATGGGGAGCAGTTCTTC
clone size: .; D gene: .; V gene: TRBV16; J gene: TRBJ2-7; CDR3 protein: CASSQGLKSSYEQYF; CDR3 DNA: TGTGCCAGCAGCCAGGGACTGAAGAGCTCCTACGAGCAGTACTTC
clone size: .; D gene: .; V gene: TRBV29-1; J gene: TRBJ2-1; CDR3 protein: CSVETQGYEQFF; CDR3 DNA: TGCAGCGTTGAAACACAGGGATATGAGCAGTTCTTC
clone size: .; D gene: .; V gene: TRBV13; J gene: TRBJ1-2; CDR3 protein: CASSLYEANYGYTF; CDR3 DNA: TGTGCCAGCAGCTTGTACGAAGCTAACTATGGCTACACCTTC